Below, one TCR beta chain is given with its context. Its specificity is unknown. Deletions cut 3 bases from V and 7 bases from J, with 19 bases between. This CDR3 contains 15 residues. Germline CDR1 reads SGHTA; CDR2 reads FQGNSA. This record comes from a study of T cells after yellow fever vaccination. Study information: Researchers used SMART-Seq v4 Ultra Low Input to prepare fractions that had low cell numbers. Overall study findings and caveats: Only a minor proportion of clonotypes was detected across both CD4 and CD8 compartments. Post-booster repertoires contained most primary-vaccination clones again (around 97% CD4, approximately 86% CD8).

MiXCR was run by TCRdb on the 5' RACE reads, yielding one entry per CDR3 protein. The table lists around 500,000 distinct CDR3 sequences, about a fifth of them singletons. The clonotype originates from a man aged 18-30 years who received the YFV17D yellow fever vaccine. The sequencing here drew on PBMCs, taken less than 25 days after the first yellow fever vaccination. This chain connects TRBV7-2 to TRBJ2-7, with D perhaps matching TRBD2 (5 bases). Written as DNA, the CDR3 is TGTGCCAGCAGCTTGATGACCGCACGGCGGGCGGAGCAGTACTTC. This sequence encodes CASSLMTARRAEQYF.